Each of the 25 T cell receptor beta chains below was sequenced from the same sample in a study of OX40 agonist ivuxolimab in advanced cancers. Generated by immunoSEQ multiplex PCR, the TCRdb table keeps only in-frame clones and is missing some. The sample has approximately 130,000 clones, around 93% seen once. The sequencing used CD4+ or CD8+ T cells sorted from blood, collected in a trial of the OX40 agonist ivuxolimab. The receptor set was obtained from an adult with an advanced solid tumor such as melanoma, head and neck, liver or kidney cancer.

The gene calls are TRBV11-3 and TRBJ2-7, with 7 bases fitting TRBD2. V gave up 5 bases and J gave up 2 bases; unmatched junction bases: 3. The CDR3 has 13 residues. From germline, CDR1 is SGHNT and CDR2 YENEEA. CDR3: CASSLGLAYEQYF. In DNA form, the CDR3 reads TGTGCCAGCAGCCTCGGACTAGCCTACGAGCAGTACTTC.

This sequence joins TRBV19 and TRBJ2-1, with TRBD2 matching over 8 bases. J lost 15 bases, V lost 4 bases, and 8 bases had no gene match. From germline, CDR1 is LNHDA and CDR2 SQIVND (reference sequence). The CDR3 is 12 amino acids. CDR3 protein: CASSRVAGNWFF. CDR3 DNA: TGTGCCAGTAGTAGGGTAGCGGGAAATTGGTTCTTC.

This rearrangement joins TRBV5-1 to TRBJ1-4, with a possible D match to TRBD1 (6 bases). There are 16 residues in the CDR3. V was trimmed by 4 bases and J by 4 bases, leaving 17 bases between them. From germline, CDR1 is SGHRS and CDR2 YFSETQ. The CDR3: CASSPFGQLINEKLFF. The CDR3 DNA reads TGCGCCAGCAGCCCATTCGGACAGTTAATTAATGAAAAACTGTTTTTT.

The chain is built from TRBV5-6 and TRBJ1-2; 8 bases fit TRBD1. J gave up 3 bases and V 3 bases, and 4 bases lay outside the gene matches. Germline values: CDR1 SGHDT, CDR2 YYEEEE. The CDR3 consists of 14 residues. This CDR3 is CASSSRGRDYGYTF. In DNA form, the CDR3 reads TGTGCCAGCAGCTCCAGGGGGCGGGACTATGGCTACACCTTC.

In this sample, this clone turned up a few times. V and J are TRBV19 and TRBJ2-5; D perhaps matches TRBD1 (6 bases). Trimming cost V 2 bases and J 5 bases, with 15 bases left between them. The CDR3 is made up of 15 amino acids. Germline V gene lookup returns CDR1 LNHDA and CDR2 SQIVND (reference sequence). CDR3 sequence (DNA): TGTGCCAGTAGTATACGGGACACGAGAGGGGAGACCCAGTACTTC. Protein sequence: CASSIRDTRGETQYF.

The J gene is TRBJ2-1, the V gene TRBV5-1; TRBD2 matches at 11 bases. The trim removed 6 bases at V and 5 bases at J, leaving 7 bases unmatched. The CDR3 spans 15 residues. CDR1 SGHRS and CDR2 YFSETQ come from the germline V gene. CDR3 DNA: TGCGCCAGCACGTCGACTAGCGGGGTAAACAATGAGCAGTTCTTC. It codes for CASTSTSGVNNEQFF.

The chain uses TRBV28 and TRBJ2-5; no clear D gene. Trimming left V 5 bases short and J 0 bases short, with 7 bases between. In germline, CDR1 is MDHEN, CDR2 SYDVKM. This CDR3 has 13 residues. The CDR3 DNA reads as TGTGCCAGCAGTCCCCATAACCAAGAGACCCAGTACTTC. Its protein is CASSPHNQETQYF.

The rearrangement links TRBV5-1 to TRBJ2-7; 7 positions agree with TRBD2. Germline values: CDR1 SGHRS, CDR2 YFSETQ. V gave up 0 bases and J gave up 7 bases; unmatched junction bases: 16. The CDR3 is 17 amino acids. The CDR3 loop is CASSLAGVSGAKREQYF. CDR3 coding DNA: TGCGCCAGCAGCTTGGCGGGCGTGAGCGGGGCGAAGCGGGAGCAGTACTTC.

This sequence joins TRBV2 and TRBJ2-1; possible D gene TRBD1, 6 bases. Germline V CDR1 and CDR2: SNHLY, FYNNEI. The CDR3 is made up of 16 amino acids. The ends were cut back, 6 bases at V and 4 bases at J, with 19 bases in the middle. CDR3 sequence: CASSTRTGSKYNEQFF. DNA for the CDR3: TGTGCCAGCAGCACAAGAACAGGGAGCAAATACAATGAGCAGTTCTTC.

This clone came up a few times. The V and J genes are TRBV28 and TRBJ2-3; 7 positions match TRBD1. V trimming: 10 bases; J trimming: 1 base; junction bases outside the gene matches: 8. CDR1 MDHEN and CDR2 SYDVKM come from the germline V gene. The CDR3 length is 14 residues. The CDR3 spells CATRQGEGTDTQYF. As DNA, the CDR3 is TGTGCCACCCGACAGGGAGAGGGCACAGATACGCAGTATTTT. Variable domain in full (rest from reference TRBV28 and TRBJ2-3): DVKVTQSSRYLVKRTGEKVFLECVQDMDHENMFWYRQDPGLGLRLIYFSYDVKMKEKGDIPEGYSVSREKKERFSLILESASTNQTSMYLCATRQGEGTDTQYFGPGTRLTVL.

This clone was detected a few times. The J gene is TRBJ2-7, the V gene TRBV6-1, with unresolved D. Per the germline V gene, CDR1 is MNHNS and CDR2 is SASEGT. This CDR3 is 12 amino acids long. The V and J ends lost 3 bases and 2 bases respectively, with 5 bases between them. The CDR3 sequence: CASSDRPYEQYF. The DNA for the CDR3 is TGTGCCAGCAGTGACCGTCCCTACGAGCAGTACTTC.

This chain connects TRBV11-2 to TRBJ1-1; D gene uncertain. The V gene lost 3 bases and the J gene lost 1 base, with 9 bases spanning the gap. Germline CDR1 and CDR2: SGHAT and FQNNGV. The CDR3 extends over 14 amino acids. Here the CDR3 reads CASSFLSGNTEAFF. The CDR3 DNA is TGTGCCAGCAGCTTTTTGTCTGGGAACACTGAAGCTTTCTTT.

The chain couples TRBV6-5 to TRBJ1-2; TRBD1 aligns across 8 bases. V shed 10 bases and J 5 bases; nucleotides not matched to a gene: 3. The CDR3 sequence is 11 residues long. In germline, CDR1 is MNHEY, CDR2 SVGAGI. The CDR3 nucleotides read TGTGCCACCTGGACAGGGTATGGCTACACCTTC. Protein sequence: CATWTGYGYTF.

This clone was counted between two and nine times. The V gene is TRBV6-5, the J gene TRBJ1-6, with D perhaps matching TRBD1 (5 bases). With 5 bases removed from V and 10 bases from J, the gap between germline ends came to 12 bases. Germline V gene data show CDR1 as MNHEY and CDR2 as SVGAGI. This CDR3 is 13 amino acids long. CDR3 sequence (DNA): TGTGCCAGCAGTGACAGCTGGCAGTCACCCCTCCACTTT. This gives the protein CASSDSWQSPLHF.

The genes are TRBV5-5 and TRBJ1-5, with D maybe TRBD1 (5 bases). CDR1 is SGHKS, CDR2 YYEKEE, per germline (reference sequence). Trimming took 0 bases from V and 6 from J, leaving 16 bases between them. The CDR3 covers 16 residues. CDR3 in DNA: TGTGCCAGCAGCTTGGGGCAGGGATCAACAAGTCAGCCCCAGCATTTT. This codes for CASSLGQGSTSQPQHF.

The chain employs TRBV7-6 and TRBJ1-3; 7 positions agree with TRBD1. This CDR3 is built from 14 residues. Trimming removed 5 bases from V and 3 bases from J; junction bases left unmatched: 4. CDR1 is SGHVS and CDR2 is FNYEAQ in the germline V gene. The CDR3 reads CASSRTGVGNTIYF. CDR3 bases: TGTGCCAGCAGCCGCACAGGGGTTGGAAACACCATATATTTT.

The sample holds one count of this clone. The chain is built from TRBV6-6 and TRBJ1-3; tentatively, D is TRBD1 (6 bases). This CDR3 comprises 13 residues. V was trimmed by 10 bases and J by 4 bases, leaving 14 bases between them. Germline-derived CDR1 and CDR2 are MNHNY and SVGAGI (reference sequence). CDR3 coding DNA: TGTGCCACGACCCAGGGGCCGGGAAACACCATATATTTT. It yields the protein CATTQGPGNTIYF.

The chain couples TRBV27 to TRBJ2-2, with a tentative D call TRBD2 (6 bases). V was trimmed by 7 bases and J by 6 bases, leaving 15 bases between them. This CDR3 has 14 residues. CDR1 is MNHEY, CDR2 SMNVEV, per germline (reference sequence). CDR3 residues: CASTRRGKAGELFF. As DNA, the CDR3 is TGTGCCAGCACCCGACGGGGGAAAGCCGGGGAGCTGTTTTTT.

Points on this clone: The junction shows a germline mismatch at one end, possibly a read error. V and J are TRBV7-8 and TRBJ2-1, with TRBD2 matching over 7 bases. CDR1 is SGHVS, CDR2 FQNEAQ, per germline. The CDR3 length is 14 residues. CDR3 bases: TGTGCCAGCAGCCTAGCGGCTCAACACAATGAGCAGTTCTTC. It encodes CASSLAAQHNEQFF.

This chain's CDR3 is CASSQDIAGVNEQYF. CDR3 bases: TGCGCCAGCAGCCAAGATATAGCGGGAGTCAACGAGCAGTACTTC. The J gene is TRBJ2-7, the V gene TRBV4-3, with TRBD2 identical over 9 bases. Germline loops: CDR1 LGHNA, CDR2 YSLEER. This CDR3 has 15 residues. Unmatched junction bases numbered 5, after V lost 0 bases and J lost 5 bases.

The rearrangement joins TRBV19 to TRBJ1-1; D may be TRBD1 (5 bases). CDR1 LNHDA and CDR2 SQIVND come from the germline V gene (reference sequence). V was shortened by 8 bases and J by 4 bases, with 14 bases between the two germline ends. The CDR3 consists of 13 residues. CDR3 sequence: CASSGYWGTEAFF. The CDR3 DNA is TGTGCCAGTTCAGGGTATTGGGGCACTGAAGCTTTCTTT.

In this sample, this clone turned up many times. The CDR3 loop reads CASSPGGSHGYTF. Written as DNA, the CDR3 is TGTGCCAGCAGCCCGGGAGGGTCCCATGGCTACACCTTC. The chain joins TRBV7-6 to TRBJ1-2; D is undetermined. Germline V gene lookup returns CDR1 SGHVS and CDR2 FNYEAQ. The V and J ends lost 5 bases and 6 bases respectively, with 13 bases between them. The CDR3 is 13 residues long.

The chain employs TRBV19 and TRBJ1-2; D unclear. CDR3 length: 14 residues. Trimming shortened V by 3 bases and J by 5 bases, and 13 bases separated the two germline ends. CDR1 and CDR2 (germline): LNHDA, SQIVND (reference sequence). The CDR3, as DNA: TGTGCCAGTAGTATCACGGATTCGAGGTATGGCTACACCTTC. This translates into CASSITDSRYGYTF.

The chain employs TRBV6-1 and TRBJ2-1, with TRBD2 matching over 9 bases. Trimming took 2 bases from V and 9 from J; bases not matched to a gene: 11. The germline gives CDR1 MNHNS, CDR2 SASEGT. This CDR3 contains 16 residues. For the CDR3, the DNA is TGTGCCAGCAGTGAATCAGCGGGAGGTAGGCCTGGTGAGCAGTTCTTC. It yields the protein CASSESAGGRPGEQFF.

CDR3 DNA: TGTGCCAGCAGCCCTAAACCCAACACCGGGGAGCTGTTTTTT. Protein product: CASSPKPNTGELFF. V usage is TRBV27 and J usage is TRBJ2-2; D gene uncertain. The ends were cut back, 6 bases at V and 2 bases at J, with 10 bases in the middle. This CDR3 has 14 residues. Germline-derived CDR1 and CDR2 are MNHEY and SMNVEV (reference sequence).